The source of this T cell receptor beta chain is a study of Graves' ophthalmopathy and Graves' hyperthyroidism. V gave up 6 bases and J gave up 9 bases; unmatched junction bases: 15. This CDR3 is 17 amino acids long. Looked up from germline, CDR1 is LNHDA and CDR2 is SQIVND (reference sequence). Amplification of the TCR beta CDR3 regions used RNA transcripts (as template). A first-round RT-PCR used HTBI primers, followed by a second-round multiplex PCR. TCRdb redid the calling of the multiplex PCR reads with MiXCR, one entry per CDR3 protein. This table has over a million distinct CDR3 sequences, 35% to 45% appearing once.

The source of this sequence is an adult man with Graves' hyperthyroidism. The sequenced material came from peripheral blood or thyroid tissue (not recorded which). The gene calls are TRBV19 and TRBJ2-7; TRBD2 agrees at 15 bases. The CDR3 region is CASRRGLAGGPQGGQYF. The CDR3 region has the DNA TGTGCCAGTAGACGAGGACTAGCGGGAGGGCCTCAGGGCGGGCAGTACTTC.